Listed below are T cell receptor beta chains from one sample, sequenced in a study of cytomegalovirus exposure and HLA in healthy donors. Profiling relied on immunoSEQ multiplex PCR, and the TCRdb table lists in-frame clones only, not all of them. The sample has about 170,000 clones; 82% are singletons. Sequenced material: PBMCs. The source of these receptors is a girl aged 10-17 years in good health and CMV-seropositive. Both conserved end residues are part of each CDR3. Each record gives: V gene, J gene, D gene, clone size, CDR3 protein, CDR3 DNA. A D gene is named only where the DNA matches it firmly. For some rows the clone size is stated as once, few or many, or as a class when expanded; others skip it.

TRBV10-3	TRBJ2-7	TRBD1	once	CAIRTGGAYEQYF	TGTGCCATCAGGACAGGGGGAGCCTACGAGCAGTACTTC
TRBV7-8	TRBJ1-2	.	.	CASSLEGVGYGYTF	TGTGCCAGCAGCTTAGAGGGGGTGGGCTATGGCTACACCTTC
TRBV28	TRBJ1-2	.	few	CASSPRTASLGYGYTF	TGTGCCAGCAGTCCAAGGACAGCTTCGTTAGGATATGGCTACACCTTC
TRBV29-1	TRBJ2-1	TRBD2	once	CSVEGGLSGRAVGEQFF	TGCAGCGTTGAAGGTGGGCTTAGCGGGAGGGCCGTCGGTGAGCAGTTCTTC
TRBV5-1	TRBJ1-1	.	.	CASSLVGGWEAFF	TGCGCCAGCAGCTTGGTTGGAGGGTGGGAAGCTTTCTTT
TRBV19	TRBJ2-4	TRBD1	.	CASSRAGTELAKNIQYF	TGTGCCAGTAGTCGGGCCGGGACAGAATTAGCCAAAAACATTCAGTACTTC
TRBV30	TRBJ1-2	.	.	CAWATGNYGYTF	TGTGCCTGGGCCACAGGAAACTATGGCTACACCTTC
TRBV15	TRBJ1-3	.	.	CATSKAGSGNTIYF	TGTGCCACCAGCAAGGCGGGCTCTGGAAACACCATATATTTT
TRBV10-3	TRBJ1-6	TRBD1	.	CAISRTGTENSPLHF	TGTGCCATCAGTAGAACCGGGACAGAGAATTCACCCCTCCACTTT
TRBV7-2	TRBJ2-2	TRBD1	.	CASSLSGGTGELFF	TGTGCCAGCAGCTTATCAGGGGGAACCGGGGAGCTGTTTTTT
TRBV28	TRBJ2-7	.	.	CASSHGTPNYEQYF	TGTGCCAGCAGTCACGGGACACCTAACTACGAGCAGTACTTC
TRBV29-1	TRBJ2-7	.	.	CSVEGAQYEQYF	TGCAGCGTTGAGGGGGCACAATACGAGCAGTACTTC
TRBV9	TRBJ2-2	.	few	CASSPPGGRNTGELFF	TGTGCCAGCAGCCCCCCCGGGGGAAGGAACACCGGGGAGCTGTTTTTT
TRBV4-1	TRBJ1-2	.	.	CASSQPQRARDGYTF	TGCGCCAGCAGCCAACCACAGAGGGCAAGGGATGGCTACACCTTC
TRBV5-1	TRBJ2-3	.	.	CASSLAGGGGDTQYF	TGCGCCAGCAGCCTCGCAGGGGGCGGGGGAGATACGCAGTATTTT
TRBV28	TRBJ1-5	.	.	CASKVEGLRNQPQHF	TGTGCCAGCAAGGTCGAGGGATTGCGGAATCAGCCCCAGCATTTT
TRBV5-1	TRBJ1-1	.	.	CASSTITGTEAFF	TGCGCCAGCTCCACAATCACAGGGACTGAAGCTTTCTTT
TRBV7-2	TRBJ1-2	.	.	CASSLGHGFGYTF	TGTGCCAGCAGCTTAGGGCATGGCTTCGGCTACACCTTC
TRBV13	TRBJ1-1	.	.	CASSPGVPNTEAFF	TGTGCCAGCAGCCCGGGTGTACCAAACACTGAAGCTTTCTTT
TRBV7-8	TRBJ2-1	TRBD2	.	CAAGRGSYNEQFF	TGTGCCGCGGGGAGGGGCTCCTACAATGAGCAGTTCTTC
TRBV7-8	TRBJ2-1	.	.	CASSFRGYNEQFF	TGTGCCAGCAGCTTTAGGGGCTACAATGAGCAGTTCTTC
TRBV5-4	TRBJ2-1	TRBD2	.	CASSSAGDEQFF	TGTGCCAGCAGTTCGGCGGGGGATGAGCAGTTCTTC
TRBV4-1	TRBJ2-7	TRBD1	.	CASSQVKGQGFEQYF	TGCGCCAGCAGCCAGGTAAAAGGACAGGGATTCGAGCAGTACTTC
TRBV11-2	TRBJ2-7	.	.	CASSLDGQPAQEQYF	TGTGCCAGCAGCTTAGACGGACAGCCTGCCCAGGAGCAGTACTTC
TRBV4-3	TRBJ2-1	TRBD2	.	CASSQSPGLAGYNEQFF	TGCGCCAGCAGCCAGTCTCCGGGACTAGCGGGGTACAATGAGCAGTTCTTC
TRBV7-8	TRBJ1-3	TRBD1	.	CASSYGQGASGNTIYF	TGTGCCAGCAGCTACGGACAGGGTGCCTCTGGAAACACCATATATTTT
TRBV5-6	TRBJ2-5	.	.	CASSWGEETQYF	TGTGCCAGCAGCTGGGGGGAAGAGACCCAGTACTTC
TRBV28	TRBJ1-5	.	.	CASMSGGGGNQPQHF	TGTGCCAGCATGAGTGGGGGAGGTGGCAATCAGCCCCAGCATTTT
TRBV5-1	TRBJ1-5	TRBD1	.	CASSFGTGNQPQHF	TGCGCCAGCAGCTTCGGGACAGGCAATCAGCCCCAGCATTTT
TRBV20-1	TRBJ1-2	.	.	CSARDSGGYTF	TGCAGTGCTAGAGATTCGGGTGGCTACACCTTC
TRBV25-1	TRBJ1-4	TRBD1	.	CASGRQGRISEKLFF	TGTGCCAGCGGCAGACAGGGCCGCATATCCGAAAAACTGTTTTTT
TRBV7-2	TRBJ1-4	.	.	CASSLFQGGEKLFF	TGTGCCAGCAGCTTATTTCAGGGAGGCGAAAAACTGTTTTTT
TRBV6-6	TRBJ2-7	.	.	CAIRLREPSYEQYF	TGTGCCATACGCCTCCGGGAGCCCTCCTACGAGCAGTACTTC
TRBV11-1	TRBJ2-1	TRBD2	.	CASGTSVYNEQFF	TGTGCCAGCGGGACTAGCGTCTACAATGAGCAGTTCTTC
TRBV5-1	TRBJ2-7	TRBD1	.	CASSFERGLEQYF	TGCGCCAGCAGCTTCGAGAGGGGGCTCGAGCAGTACTTC
TRBV19	TRBJ1-3	.	.	CASSLRGSGNTIYF	TGTGCCAGTAGTCTACGGGGAAGTGGAAACACCATATATTTT
TRBV7-3	TRBJ2-5	.	.	CASSLSGHKETQYF	TGTGCCAGCAGCTTAAGCGGACACAAAGAGACCCAGTACTTC
TRBV4-1	TRBJ2-5	.	.	CASSRGSEGETQYF	TGCGCCAGCAGCCGGGGGTCGGAGGGAGAGACCCAGTACTTC
TRBV2	TRBJ2-1	TRBD2	.	CASSDRENAGAQFF	TGTGCCAGCAGTGACAGGGAGAATGCGGGAGCCCAGTTCTTC
TRBV2	TRBJ1-5	TRBD1	.	CASSRDRVASNQPQHF	TGTGCCAGCAGTCGGGACAGGGTGGCGAGCAATCAGCCCCAGCATTTT
TRBV4-3	TRBJ2-3	TRBD2	.	CASSSLAGGLDTQYF	TGCGCCAGCAGCTCGCTAGCGGGGGGGTTGGATACGCAGTATTTT